These 23 T cell receptor beta chains originate from one sample sequenced in a study of monozygotic twins with inflammatory bowel disease. One entry per CDR3 protein, without DNA, is what TCRdb gives after re-calling the 5' RACE reads. There are around 97,000 distinct CDR3 sequences in the sample, with roughly 1.9% held by the top ten. Sequenced input: blood. The receptors here all came from a human donor with ulcerative colitis or Crohn's disease, or a healthy co-twin of an affected twin (not recorded which).

The chain links TRBV24-1 to TRBJ2-1. Germline values: CDR1 KGHDR, CDR2 SFDVKD. The CDR3 runs 12 residues. CDR3 protein: CATSEGNTEQFF.

The chain carries TRBV5-1 and TRBJ2-7. CDR1 is SGHRS and CDR2 is YFSETQ in the germline V gene. The CDR3 length is 13 residues. This chain's CDR3 is CASSLVFGYEQYF.

The chain has TRBV7-3 and TRBJ2-7; TCRdb calls TRBD2, which cannot be checked without DNA. This CDR3 comprises 15 residues. CDR1 is SGHTA and CDR2 is FQGTGA in the germline V gene. The CDR3 loop is CASSLTSGGLREQYF.

The genes are TRBV7-2 and TRBJ2-3; TCRdb gives TRBD1 as the D gene, but with no DNA this cannot be confirmed. This CDR3 spans 14 amino acids. Per germline, CDR1 SGHTA and CDR2 FQGNSA. The CDR3 reads CASSYRDNTDTQYF. Using reference TRBV7-2 and TRBJ2-3 for the parts outside the CDR3, the full variable domain is GAGVSQSPSNKVTEKGKDVELRCDPISGHTALYWYRQSLGQGLEFLIYFQGNSAPDKSGLPSDRFSAERTGGSVSTLTIQRTQQEDSAVYLCASSYRDNTDTQYFGPGTRLTVL.

The chain carries TRBV12-3 or TRBV12-4 and TRBJ2-5; TCRdb outputs TRBD2, but without DNA this stays unchecked. This CDR3 contains 13 residues. CDR3 in amino acids: CASSLGLVGTQYF.

The chain combines TRBV5-1 with TRBJ2-2. CDR3 length equals 13 residues. CDR1 and CDR2 from the germline V gene are SGHRS and YFSETQ. The CDR3 reads CASSLDGTGELFF.

The chain carries TRBV20-1 and TRBJ2-7; TCRdb picks TRBD1, but there is no DNA to check that call. Per germline, CDR1 DFQATT and CDR2 SNEGSKA (reference sequence). CDR3 size: 15 residues. The CDR3 reads CSAREGGTISYEQYF.

This rearrangement joins TRBV20-1 to TRBJ2-7; TCRdb selects TRBD1, and the lack of DNA leaves this call unchecked. CDR1 and CDR2 (germline): DFQATT, SNEGSKA (reference sequence). This CDR3 contains 14 residues. CDR3 sequence: CSAREGGVRIEQYF.

The chain is built from TRBV18 and TRBJ1-6; TCRdb indicates TRBD1, and absent DNA this call remains unverified. The CDR3 length is 16 residues. CDR1 is KGHSH and CDR2 is LQKENI in the germline V gene. CDR3 protein: CASSAIRDSSNSPLHF.

The CDR3 spells CASSLEGQGSYGYTF. This chain uses TRBV7-2 with TRBJ1-2; TCRdb names TRBD1, which stays unverified in the absence of DNA. Germline CDR1 is SGHTA and CDR2 is FQGNSA. There are 15 residues in the CDR3.

J is TRBJ2-7 and V is TRBV20-1; TCRdb indicates TRBD1, and absent DNA this call remains unverified. Germline V gene sequence: CDR1 DFQATT, CDR2 SNEGSKA (reference sequence). This CDR3 region has 11 residues. The CDR3 sequence: CSAKQGHEQYF.

The chain employs TRBV29-1 and TRBJ1-4; no DNA is available, so the TRBD1 call from TCRdb remains unchecked. The CDR3 loop spans 14 amino acids. Germline CDR1 reads SQVTM; CDR2 reads ANQGSEA. The CDR3 sequence: CSVYRDRGNEKLFF.

The CDR3 reads CASSLVYRALIYEQYF. V gene TRBV5-1 combines with J gene TRBJ2-7; TCRdb returns TRBD1, unconfirmable since there is no DNA. Germline lookup yields CDR1 SGHRS and CDR2 YFSETQ. This CDR3 is 16 amino acids long.

The J gene is TRBJ2-2, the V gene TRBV5-1. This CDR3 has 13 residues. Germline CDR1 SGHRS, CDR2 YFSETQ. The CDR3 reads CASSFYDTGELFF.

The CDR3 here is CASSLARTGELFF. The J gene is TRBJ2-2, the V gene TRBV5-1. Germline V gene lookup returns CDR1 SGHRS and CDR2 YFSETQ. This CDR3 is 13 amino acids long.

The gene calls are TRBV7-9 and TRBJ2-7; lacking DNA, the TRBD1 call made by TCRdb goes unchecked. This CDR3 contains 13 residues. The germline V gene encodes CDR1 SEHNR and CDR2 FQNEAQ (reference sequence). The CDR3 sequence: CASSPDQGPEQYF.

CDR3 loop: CASSFLGTNEQFF. This chain connects TRBV27 to TRBJ2-1. The CDR3 is made up of 13 amino acids. Germline values: CDR1 MNHEY, CDR2 SMNVEV (reference sequence).

The rearrangement joins TRBV24-1 to TRBJ2-2; TCRdb picks TRBD1, but there is no DNA to check that call. The germline gives CDR1 KGHDR, CDR2 SFDVKD. This CDR3 is built from 17 residues. CDR3 sequence: CATSDSGRGARTGELFF.

The chain recombines TRBV7-2 with TRBJ2-5; TCRdb indicates TRBD2, and absent DNA this call remains unverified. This CDR3 spans 17 amino acids. Germline V CDR1 and CDR2: SGHTA, FQGNSA. CDR3: CASSLKLAGEFMETQYF. The variable domain in full, completed from reference TRBV7-2 and TRBJ2-5, reads GAGVSQSPSNKVTEKGKDVELRCDPISGHTALYWYRQSLGQGLEFLIYFQGNSAPDKSGLPSDRFSAERTGGSVSTLTIQRTQQEDSAVYLCASSLKLAGEFMETQYFGPGTRLLVL.

The genes are TRBV27 and TRBJ2-3; absent DNA, TCRdb's TRBD2 call cannot be checked. Looked up from germline, CDR1 is MNHEY and CDR2 is SMNVEV (reference sequence). The CDR3 runs to 17 residues. The chain's CDR3 is CASSPRYERGYTDTQYF.

The J gene is TRBJ2-3, the V gene TRBV7-2; the TCRdb D gene call, TRBD2, has no DNA to confirm it. This CDR3 is built from 15 residues. The germline gives CDR1 SGHTA, CDR2 FQGNSA. The CDR3 protein is CASSSLAPYTDTQYF.

The chain has TRBV20-1 and TRBJ2-1. The length of the CDR3 is 12 residues. Germline V gene data show CDR1 as DFQATT and CDR2 as SNEGSKA (reference sequence). This chain's CDR3 is CSAGRRVNEQFF.

The chain employs TRBV20-1 and TRBJ2-5; TCRdb lists TRBD1, though no DNA is available to test this call. The CDR3 is made up of 15 amino acids. Per germline, CDR1 DFQATT and CDR2 SNEGSKA (reference sequence). CDR3 amino acids: CSAQTQTGDQETQYF.